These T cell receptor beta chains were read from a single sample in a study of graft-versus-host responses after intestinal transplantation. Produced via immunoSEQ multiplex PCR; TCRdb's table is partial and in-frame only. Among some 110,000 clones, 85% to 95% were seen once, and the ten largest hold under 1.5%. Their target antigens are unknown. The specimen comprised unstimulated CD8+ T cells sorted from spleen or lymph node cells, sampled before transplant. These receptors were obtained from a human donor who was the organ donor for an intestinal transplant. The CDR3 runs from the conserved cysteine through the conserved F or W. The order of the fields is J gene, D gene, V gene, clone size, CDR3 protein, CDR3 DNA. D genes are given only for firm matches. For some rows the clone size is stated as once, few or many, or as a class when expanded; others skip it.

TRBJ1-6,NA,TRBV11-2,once,CASSRALGGYNSPLHF,TGTGCCAGCAGCCGGGCCTTAGGGGGGTATAATTCACCCCTCCACTTT
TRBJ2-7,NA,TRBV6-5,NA,CASSYRGSYEQYF,TGTGCCAGCAGTTACCGTGGCTCCTACGAGCAGTACTTC
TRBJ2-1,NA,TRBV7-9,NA,CASSFRQYNEQFF,TGTGCCAGCAGCTTTAGACAGTACAATGAGCAGTTCTTC
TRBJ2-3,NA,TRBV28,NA,CASSSDGAQYF,TGTGCCAGCAGTTCTGACGGCGCGCAGTATTTT
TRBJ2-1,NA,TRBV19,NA,CASSIGGAFGNEQFF,TGTGCCAGTAGTATAGGAGGGGCCTTTGGCAATGAGCAGTTCTTC
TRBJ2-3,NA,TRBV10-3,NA,CAISETGTSTDTQYF,TGTGCCATCAGTGAGACAGGCACTAGCACAGATACGCAGTATTTT
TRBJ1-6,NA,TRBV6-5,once,CASSHPPVDSPLHF,TGTGCCAGCAGCCACCCACCCGTGGATTCACCCCTCCACTTT
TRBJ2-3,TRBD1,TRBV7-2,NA,CASSLGTGGHHDTQYF,TGTGCCAGCAGCTTAGGGACAGGTGGCCACCACGATACGCAGTATTTT
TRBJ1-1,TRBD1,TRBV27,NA,CASSLFRDRVDTEAFF,TGTGCCAGCAGTTTGTTTCGGGACAGGGTGGACACTGAAGCTTTCTTT
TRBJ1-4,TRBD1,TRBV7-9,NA,CASSDRGEKLFF,TGTGCCAGCAGCGACAGGGGTGAAAAACTGTTTTTT
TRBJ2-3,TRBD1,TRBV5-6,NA,CASSLVRGLTDTQYF,TGTGCCAGCAGCTTGGTCAGGGGGCTCACAGATACGCAGTATTTT
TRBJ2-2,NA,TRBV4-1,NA,CASSQVLGGIGSYVGELFF,TGCGCCAGCAGCCAAGTCCTAGGGGGGATCGGGTCCTATGTAGGGGAGCTGTTTTTT
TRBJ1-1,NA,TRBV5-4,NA,CASSLAGEAFF,TGTGCCAGCAGCTTGGCCGGAGAAGCTTTCTTT
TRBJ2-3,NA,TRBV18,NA,CASSSIHPDTQYF,TGTGCCAGCTCATCCATTCACCCAGATACGCAGTATTTT
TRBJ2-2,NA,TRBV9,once,CASSVEGNTGELFF,TGTGCCAGCAGCGTAGAGGGGAACACCGGGGAGCTGTTTTTT
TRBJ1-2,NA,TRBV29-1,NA,CSVEDPRTDYGYTF,TGCAGCGTTGAAGATCCGAGGACAGACTATGGCTACACCTTC
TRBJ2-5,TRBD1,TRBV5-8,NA,CASSHRGETQYF,TGTGCCAGCAGCCACAGGGGAGAGACCCAGTACTTC
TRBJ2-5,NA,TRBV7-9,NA,CASSSPGWYETQYF,TGTGCCAGCAGCTCCCCAGGGTGGTACGAGACCCAGTACTTC
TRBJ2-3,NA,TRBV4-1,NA,CASSPPQGGDRYF,TGCGCCAGCAGCCCCCCCCAGGGTGGAGACAGATATTTT
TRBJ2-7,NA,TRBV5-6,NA,CASSLNRARVYSDEQYF,TGTGCCAGCAGCTTGAATCGGGCCAGGGTTTATTCCGACGAGCAGTACTTC
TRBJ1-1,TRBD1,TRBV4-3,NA,CASSQDRRGTEAFF,TGCGCCAGCAGCCAGGACAGGAGGGGCACTGAAGCTTTCTTT
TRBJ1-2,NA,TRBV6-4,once,CASSVPGGNYGYTF,TGTGCCAGCAGTGTTCCTGGCGGAAACTATGGCTACACCTTC
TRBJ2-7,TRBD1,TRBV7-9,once,CASSSSTGGPSHEQYF,TGTGCCAGCAGCTCAAGCACAGGGGGCCCTTCCCACGAGCAGTACTTC
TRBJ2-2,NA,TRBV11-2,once,CASRGVNGELFF,TGTGCCAGCAGGGGGGTAAACGGGGAGCTGTTTTTT
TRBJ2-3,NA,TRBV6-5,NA,CASSYSILDGDTQYF,TGTGCCAGCAGTTACTCGATACTAGATGGGGATACGCAGTATTTT
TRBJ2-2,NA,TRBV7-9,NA,CASSQRPTDPNTGELFF,TGTGCCAGCAGCCAACGTCCGACGGATCCGAACACCGGGGAGCTGTTTTTT
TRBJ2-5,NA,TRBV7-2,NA,CASSLETQYF,TGTGCCAGCAGCTTAGAGACCCAGTACTTC
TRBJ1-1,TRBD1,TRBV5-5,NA,CASTRQGATEAFF,TGTGCCAGCACCAGACAGGGGGCCACTGAAGCTTTCTTT
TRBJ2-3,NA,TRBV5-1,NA,CASSLIWDISTDTQYF,TGCGCCAGCAGCTTGATCTGGGACATCAGCACAGATACGCAGTATTTT
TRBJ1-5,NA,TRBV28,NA,CASSLSEDYSNQPQHF,TGTGCCAGCAGTTTATCGGAGGACTATAGCAATCAGCCCCAGCATTTT
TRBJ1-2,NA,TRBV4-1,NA,CASSQHSGEIYGYTF,TGCGCCAGCAGCCAACACTCGGGAGAAATCTATGGCTACACCTTC
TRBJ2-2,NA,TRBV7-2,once,CASSRRTRATPNTGELFF,TGTGCCAGCAGCAGACGGACGCGGGCAACTCCAAACACCGGGGAGCTGTTTTTT
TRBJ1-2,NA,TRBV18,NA,CASSPGPNRDGYTF,TGTGCCAGCTCCCCTGGACCCAACAGGGATGGCTACACCTTC
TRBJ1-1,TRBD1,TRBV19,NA,CASSQGASGTEAFF,TGTGCCAGTAGTCAGGGGGCCTCGGGCACTGAAGCTTTCTTT
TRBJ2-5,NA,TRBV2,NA,CASSEARPNQYF,TGTGCCAGCAGTGAAGCGCGTCCCAACCAGTACTTC
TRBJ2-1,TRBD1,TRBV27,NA,CATALTGVYNEQFF,TGTGCCACCGCACTGACAGGGGTGTACAATGAGCAGTTCTTC
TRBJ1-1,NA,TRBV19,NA,CASRAPRAEAFF,TGTGCCAGTCGGGCCCCCCGCGCTGAAGCTTTCTTT
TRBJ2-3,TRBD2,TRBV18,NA,CASSKTSGTLPDTQYF,TGTGCCAGCTCGAAGACTAGCGGGACATTGCCAGATACGCAGTATTTT
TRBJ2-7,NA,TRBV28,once,CASSFGASYEQYF,TGTGCCAGCAGTTTTGGGGCAAGCTACGAGCAGTACTTC
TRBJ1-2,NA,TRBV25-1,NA,CATNSTQQGARDYGYTF,TGTGCCACCAACTCAACGCAACAGGGCGCCCGGGACTATGGCTACACCTTC